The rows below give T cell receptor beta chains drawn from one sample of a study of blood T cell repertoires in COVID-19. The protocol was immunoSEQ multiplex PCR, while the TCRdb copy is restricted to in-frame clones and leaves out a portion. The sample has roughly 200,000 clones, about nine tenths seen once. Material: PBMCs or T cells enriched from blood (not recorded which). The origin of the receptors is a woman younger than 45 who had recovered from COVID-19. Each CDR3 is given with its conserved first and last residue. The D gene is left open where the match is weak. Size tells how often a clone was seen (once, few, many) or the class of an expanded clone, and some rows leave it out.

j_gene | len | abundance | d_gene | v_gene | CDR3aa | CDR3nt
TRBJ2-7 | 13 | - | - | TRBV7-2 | CASSFVAGGEQYF | TGTGCCAGCAGCTTTGTCGCCGGGGGCGAGCAGTACTTC
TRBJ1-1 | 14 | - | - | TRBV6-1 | CASSESRRAQGAFF | TGTGCCAGCAGTGAATCCCGAAGGGCCCAGGGAGCTTTCTTT
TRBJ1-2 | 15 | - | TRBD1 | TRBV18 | CASSPGDSYSSGYTF | TGTGCCAGCTCACCAGGGGACAGCTACTCCTCTGGCTACACCTTC
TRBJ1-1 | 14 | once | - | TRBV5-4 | CASSLGGANTEAFF | TGTGCCAGCAGCTTGGGCGGGGCCAACACTGAAGCTTTCTTT
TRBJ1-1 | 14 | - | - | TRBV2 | CASRESGVGTEAFF | TGTGCCAGCAGGGAATCGGGAGTCGGCACTGAAGCTTTCTTT
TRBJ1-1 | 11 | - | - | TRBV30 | CAWRRTAGAFF | TGTGCCTGGAGGCGGACAGCGGGGGCTTTCTTT
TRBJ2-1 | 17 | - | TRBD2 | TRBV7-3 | CASSLTGEIAGNNEQFF | TGTGCCAGCAGCTTAACGGGGGAAATAGCGGGAAACAATGAGCAGTTCTTC
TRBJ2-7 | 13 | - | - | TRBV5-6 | CASSLRGGYEQYF | TGTGCCAGCAGCTTGAGGGGAGGTTACGAGCAGTACTTC
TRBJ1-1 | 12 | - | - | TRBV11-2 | CASSPNHREAFF | TGTGCCAGCAGCCCCAATCACAGGGAGGCTTTCTTT
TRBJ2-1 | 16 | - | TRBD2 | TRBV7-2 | CASSFYGTSGVNEQFF | TGTGCCAGCAGCTTTTACGGGACTAGCGGCGTTAATGAGCAGTTCTTC
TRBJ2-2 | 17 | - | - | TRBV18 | CASSPPGGSGDTGELFF | TGTGCCAGCTCACCTCCAGGGGGATCGGGGGACACCGGGGAGCTGTTTTTT
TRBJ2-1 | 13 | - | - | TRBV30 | CAWKASIHNEQFF | TGTGCCTGGAAGGCTAGCATCCACAATGAGCAGTTCTTC
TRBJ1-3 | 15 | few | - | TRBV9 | CASSSLLSSGNTIYF | TGTGCCAGCAGCTCCCTGCTGAGCTCTGGAAACACCATATATTTT
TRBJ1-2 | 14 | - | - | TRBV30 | CAWSVRGLTGGYTF | TGTGCCTGGAGTGTACGCGGGCTTACTGGGGGCTACACCTTC
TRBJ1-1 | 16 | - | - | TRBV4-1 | CASSLGGDRMNTEAFF | TGCGCCAGCAGCCTTGGGGGAGACAGGATGAACACTGAAGCTTTCTTT
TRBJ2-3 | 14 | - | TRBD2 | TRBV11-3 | CASSSLAGTDTQYF | TGTGCCAGCAGCTCCCTAGCGGGCACAGATACGCAGTATTTT